These 18 T cell receptor beta chains were all obtained from the same sample, sequenced in a study of beta chain features in type 1 diabetes. General observations from the study: Shortening that was moderate but significant affected the TCRB CDR3s of Type 1 diabetes patients in all four CD4+ subsets.

Every isolated RNA sample was fully reverse transcribed, so sequencing captured expressed TCRB transcripts. The repertoire was sequenced with immunoSEQ multiplex PCR; TCRdb's copy has only in-frame clones and lacks some. The table records some 700,000 clones, around an eighth of them present only once. Antigen specificity for these receptors is unknown. The material sequenced was naive CD4+ T cells from blood. These receptors all come from a man between 18 and 35 years old with type 1 diabetes.

The chain couples TRBV15 to TRBJ2-2; 7 bases are shared with TRBD2. J gave up 0 bases and V 3 bases, and 4 bases lay outside the gene matches. The CDR3 totals 16 residues. The V gene's germline CDR1 is LNHNV and CDR2 YYDKDF (reference sequence). As DNA, the CDR3 is TGTGCCACCAGCAGGGAGCGGGGCGCGAACACCGGGGAGCTGTTTTTT. Translating gives CATSRERGANTGELFF.

The chain employs TRBV7-9 and TRBJ1-2; D gene uncertain. The CDR3 is made up of 15 amino acids. V lost 5 bases and J 0 bases, leaving 13 bases between the germline ends. Per the germline V gene, CDR1 is SEHNR and CDR2 is FQNEAQ (reference sequence). DNA of the CDR3: TGTGCCAGCAGCCCTTTACAGAGTTCTAACTATGGCTACACCTTC. It is translated as CASSPLQSSNYGYTF.

This clone was observed a few times. This chain uses TRBV5-1 with TRBJ2-5; possibly TRBD2 for D (5 bases). The CDR3 contains 16 residues. Germline V gene data show CDR1 as SGHRS and CDR2 as YFSETQ. V lost 0 bases, J lost 4 bases, and 16 bases lay in between. Here the CDR3 reads CASSLDQEAFGETQYF. The CDR3 region has the DNA TGCGCCAGCAGCTTGGATCAGGAGGCTTTCGGAGAGACCCAGTACTTC.

This clone turned up a few times. This sequence joins TRBV28 and TRBJ2-1; D is unresolved. There are 13 residues in the CDR3. Germline values: CDR1 MDHEN, CDR2 SYDVKM. Trimming shortened V by 4 bases and J by 11 bases, and 15 bases separated the two germline ends. CDR3 in amino acids: CASSSMRILKQFF. The DNA of the CDR3 is TGTGCCAGCAGTTCCATGCGTATTCTTAAGCAGTTCTTC. Variable domain in full (rest from reference TRBV28 and TRBJ2-1): DVKVTQSSRYLVKRTGEKVFLECVQDMDHENMFWYRQDPGLGLRLIYFSYDVKMKEKGDIPEGYSVSREKKERFSLILESASTNQTSMYLCASSSMRILKQFFGPGTRLTVL.

This clone occurred a few times. The V call is TRBV30, the J call TRBJ2-1; 7 bases agree with TRBD1. The germline CDR1 and CDR2 sequences are GTSNPN and SVGIG (reference sequence). The trim removed 5 bases at V and 10 bases at J, leaving 5 bases unmatched. The CDR3 totals 11 residues. Here the CDR3 reads CAWAPGQEQFF. The CDR3 DNA follows: TGTGCCTGGGCTCCGGGACAGGAGCAGTTCTTC.

The chain carries TRBV19 and TRBJ1-2; D is unresolved. Trimming took 3 bases from V and 2 from J, leaving 7 bases between them. The CDR3 contains 13 residues. Germline V gives CDR1 LNHDA, CDR2 SQIVND (reference sequence). CDR3 sequence (DNA): TGTGCCAGTAGTATGGACCTCAACTATGGCTACACCTTC. It codes for CASSMDLNYGYTF.

The chain is built from TRBV2 and TRBJ1-2, with D uncertain. This CDR3 is built from 11 residues. CDR1 and CDR2 (germline): SNHLY, FYNNEI. Between the trimmed V and J ends, which lost 8 bases and 4 bases, there was a span of 8 bases. The CDR3 DNA follows: TGTGCCAGCGACCCTCGCTATGGCTACACCTTC. Its protein product is CASDPRYGYTF.

This clone occurred a few times. Other nucleotide sequences in the sample specify the same CDR3. V and J are TRBV30 and TRBJ1-5; D is uncertain. Germline assignment: CDR1 GTSNPN and CDR2 SVGIG (reference sequence). The V gene lost 2 bases and the J gene lost 1 base, with 3 bases spanning the gap. This CDR3 spans 12 amino acids. In DNA form, the CDR3 reads TGTGCCTGGAGTAGCAGCAATCAGCCCCAGCATTTT. Encoded protein: CAWSSSNQPQHF.

The table lists this clone with a few counts. The J gene is TRBJ1-6, the V gene TRBV27; D gene unclear. Germline CDR1 MNHEY, CDR2 SMNVEV (reference sequence). The CDR3 is 15 residues long. The ends were cut back, 2 bases at V and 6 bases at J, with 11 bases in the middle. The CDR3 is CASSLRPLANSPLHF. DNA for the CDR3: TGTGCCAGCAGTTTACGACCCCTTGCTAATTCACCCCTCCACTTT.

The genes are TRBV6-1 and TRBJ2-1; TRBD1 aligns across 7 bases. With V trimmed by 6 bases and J by 9 bases, 11 bases remained unmatched. Germline V gives CDR1 MNHNS, CDR2 SASEGT. The CDR3 spans 14 residues. Here the CDR3 reads CASRVPGQFGEQFF. The DNA of the CDR3 is TGTGCCAGCAGAGTCCCGGGACAGTTCGGTGAGCAGTTCTTC.

V and J are TRBV28 and TRBJ2-1, with 7 bases fitting TRBD2. The CDR3 totals 15 residues. The trim removed 5 bases at V and 2 bases at J, leaving 6 bases unmatched. CDR1 is MDHEN, CDR2 SYDVKM, per germline. This chain's CDR3 is CASSTTSAAYNEQFF. CDR3 DNA sequence: TGTGCCAGCAGTACCACTAGCGCAGCCTACAATGAGCAGTTCTTC. The full variable domain, in which reference TRBV28 and TRBJ2-1 provide the parts outside the CDR3, is DVKVTQSSRYLVKRTGEKVFLECVQDMDHENMFWYRQDPGLGLRLIYFSYDVKMKEKGDIPEGYSVSREKKERFSLILESASTNQTSMYLCASSTTSAAYNEQFFGPGTRLTVL.

This clone has just a few counts. The rearrangement uses TRBV25-1 and TRBJ1-2; 10 nucleotides line up with TRBD1. Germline V lookup: CDR1 MGHDK, CDR2 SYGVNS. The V segment lost 1 base and the J segment 3 bases; nucleotides outside the gene matches: 5. CDR3 length: 16 residues. The CDR3 reads CASSESTGTGDYGYTF. The CDR3 DNA reads TGTGCCAGCAGTGAATCGACCGGGACAGGGGACTATGGCTACACCTTC.

The chain is built from TRBV30 and TRBJ1-5; 10 nucleotides align to TRBD1. CDR1 and CDR2 (germline): GTSNPN, SVGIG (reference sequence). CDR3 length equals 13 residues. V was pared by 5 bases and J by 7 bases, with 5 bases of the junction left unmatched. The CDR3 nucleotides are TGTGCCTGGGGACAGGGGGATGGACAGCCCCAGCATTTT. Translating it yields CAWGQGDGQPQHF.

Here the CDR3 reads CASSPTAQGTQYF. CDR3 bases: TGTGCCAGCTCCCCGACCGCCCAGGGTACGCAGTATTTT. This chain joins TRBV18 and TRBJ2-3, with D maybe TRBD1 (5 bases). The V end was cut by 6 bases, the J end by 8 bases, with 15 bases between. The CDR3 sequence is 13 residues long. Germline CDR1 KGHSH, CDR2 LQKENI.

In this sample, this clone turned up a few times. V usage is TRBV30 and J usage is TRBJ1-2; tentatively, D is TRBD1 (5 bases). CDR1 and CDR2 (germline): GTSNPN, SVGIG (reference sequence). Trimming cost V 4 bases and J 4 bases, with 13 bases left between them. The length of the CDR3 is 13 residues. The DNA of the CDR3 is TGTGCCTGGATTAGGGGTTTGGGCTATGGCTACACCTTC. Its protein is CAWIRGLGYGYTF. Full variable domain (missing parts from reference TRBV30 and TRBJ1-2): SQTIHQWPATLVQPVGSPLSLECTVEGTSNPNLYWYRQAAGRGLQLLFYSVGIGQISSEVPQNLSASRPQDRQFILSSKKLLLSDSGFYLCAWIRGLGYGYTFGSGTRLTVV.

This chain links TRBV30 with TRBJ2-3, with a tentative D call TRBD2 (6 bases). CDR1 is GTSNPN, CDR2 SVGIG, per germline (reference sequence). The V gene lost 3 bases and the J gene lost 3 bases, with 13 bases spanning the gap. There are 14 residues in the CDR3. CDR3 nucleotides: TGTGCCTGGAGGCAGGGTGGAGGGACAGATACGCAGTATTTT. Encoded protein: CAWRQGGGTDTQYF.

The gene calls are TRBV6-1 and TRBJ1-5, with D perhaps matching TRBD1 (5 bases). This CDR3 comprises 14 residues. Looked up from germline, CDR1 is MNHNS and CDR2 is SASEGT. Trimming cost V 5 bases and J 5 bases, with 13 bases left between them. This chain's CDR3 is CASSPRTNDQPQHF. The CDR3 DNA reads TGTGCCAGCAGTCCTCGGACAAACGATCAGCCCCAGCATTTT.

The table lists this clone with a few counts. The V call is TRBV10-3, the J call TRBJ2-5; 7 positions match TRBD2. With V trimmed by 5 bases and J by 5 bases, 5 bases remained unmatched. Per the germline V gene, CDR1 is ENHRY and CDR2 is SYGVKD. The CDR3 length is 13 residues. Written as DNA, the CDR3 is TGTGCCATCAGTCAGCTAGCGGACGAGACCCAGTACTTC. This encodes CAISQLADETQYF.